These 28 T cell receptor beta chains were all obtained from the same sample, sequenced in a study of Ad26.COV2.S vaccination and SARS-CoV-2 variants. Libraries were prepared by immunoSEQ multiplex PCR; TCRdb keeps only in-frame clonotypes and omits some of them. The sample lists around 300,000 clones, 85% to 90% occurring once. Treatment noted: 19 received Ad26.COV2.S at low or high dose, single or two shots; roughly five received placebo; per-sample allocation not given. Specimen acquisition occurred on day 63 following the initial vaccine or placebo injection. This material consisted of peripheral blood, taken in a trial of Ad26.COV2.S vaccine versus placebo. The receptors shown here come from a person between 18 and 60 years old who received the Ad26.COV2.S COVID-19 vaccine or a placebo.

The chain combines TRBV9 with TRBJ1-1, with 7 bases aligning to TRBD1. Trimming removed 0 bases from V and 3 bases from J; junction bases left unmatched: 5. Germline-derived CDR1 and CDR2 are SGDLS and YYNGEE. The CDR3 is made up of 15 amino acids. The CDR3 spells CASSVAGGEDTEAFF. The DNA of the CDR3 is TGTGCCAGCAGCGTAGCAGGGGGGGAGGACACTGAAGCTTTCTTT.

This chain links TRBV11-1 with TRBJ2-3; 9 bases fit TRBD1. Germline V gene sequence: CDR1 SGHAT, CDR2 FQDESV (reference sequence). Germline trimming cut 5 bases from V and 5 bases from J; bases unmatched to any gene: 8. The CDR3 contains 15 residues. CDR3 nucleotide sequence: TGTGCCAGCAGCACACAGGGGGCTTTGTTAGATACGCAGTATTTT. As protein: CASSTQGALLDTQYF.

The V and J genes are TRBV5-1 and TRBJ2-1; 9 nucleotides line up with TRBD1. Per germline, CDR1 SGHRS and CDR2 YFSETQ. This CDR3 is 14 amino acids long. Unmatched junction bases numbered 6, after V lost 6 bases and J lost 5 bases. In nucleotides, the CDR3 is TGCGCCAGCACGGGACAGGGCGGGAACAATGAGCAGTTCTTC. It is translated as CASTGQGGNNEQFF.

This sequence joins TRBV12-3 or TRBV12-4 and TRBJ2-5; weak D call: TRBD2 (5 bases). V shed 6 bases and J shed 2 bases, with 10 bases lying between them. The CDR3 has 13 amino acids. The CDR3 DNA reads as TGTGCCAGCAGAAAAAGCGGTCAAGAGACCCAGTACTTC. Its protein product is CASRKSGQETQYF.

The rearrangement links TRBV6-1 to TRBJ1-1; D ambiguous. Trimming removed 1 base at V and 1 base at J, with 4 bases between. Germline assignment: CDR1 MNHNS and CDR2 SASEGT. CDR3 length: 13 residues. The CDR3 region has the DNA TGTGCCAGCAGTGAAGGGAGGAACACTGAAGCTTTCTTT. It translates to CASSEGRNTEAFF.

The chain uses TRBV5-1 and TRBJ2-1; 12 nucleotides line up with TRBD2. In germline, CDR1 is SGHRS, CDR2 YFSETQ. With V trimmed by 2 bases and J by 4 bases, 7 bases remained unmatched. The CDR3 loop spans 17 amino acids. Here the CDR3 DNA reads TGCGCCAGCAGCTTCGCTAGCGGGAGGGCCGGTTACAATGAGCAGTTCTTC. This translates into CASSFASGRAGYNEQFF.

The chain's CDR3 is CASSFRGEFYNEQFF. In nucleotides, the CDR3 is TGCGCCAGCAGCTTTCGAGGAGAATTTTACAATGAGCAGTTCTTC. This rearrangement joins TRBV5-1 to TRBJ2-1; D is unclear. V dropped 2 bases and J dropped 4 bases, with 13 bases sitting between them. From germline, CDR1 is SGHRS and CDR2 YFSETQ. The CDR3 sequence is 15 residues long.

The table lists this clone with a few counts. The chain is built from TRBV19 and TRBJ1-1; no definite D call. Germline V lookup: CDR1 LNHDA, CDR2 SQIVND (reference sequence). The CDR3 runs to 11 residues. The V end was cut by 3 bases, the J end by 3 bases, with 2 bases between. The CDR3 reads CASSIDTEAFF. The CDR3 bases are TGTGCCAGTAGTATTGACACTGAAGCTTTCTTT.

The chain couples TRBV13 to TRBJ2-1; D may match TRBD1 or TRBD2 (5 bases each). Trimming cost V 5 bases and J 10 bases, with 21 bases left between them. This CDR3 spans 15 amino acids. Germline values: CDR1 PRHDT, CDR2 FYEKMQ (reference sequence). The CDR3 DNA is TGTGCCAGCAGCCACCGGGACGGCGGTATTCGGGAGCAGTTCTTC. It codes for CASSHRDGGIREQFF.

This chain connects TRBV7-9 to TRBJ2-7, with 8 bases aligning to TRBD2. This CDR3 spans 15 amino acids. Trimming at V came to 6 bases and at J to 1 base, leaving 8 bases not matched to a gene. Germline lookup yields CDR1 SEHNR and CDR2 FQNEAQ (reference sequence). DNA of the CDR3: TGTGCCAGCAGTCTTACCGGGACTAGTTCCTACGAGCAGTACTTC. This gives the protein CASSLTGTSSYEQYF.

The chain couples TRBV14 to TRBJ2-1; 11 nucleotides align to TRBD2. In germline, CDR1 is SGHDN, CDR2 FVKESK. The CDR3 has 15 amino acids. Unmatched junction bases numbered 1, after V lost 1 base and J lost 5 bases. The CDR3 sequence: CASSQVSGRDNEQFF. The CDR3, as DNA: TGTGCCAGCAGCCAAGTTAGCGGGAGGGACAATGAGCAGTTCTTC.

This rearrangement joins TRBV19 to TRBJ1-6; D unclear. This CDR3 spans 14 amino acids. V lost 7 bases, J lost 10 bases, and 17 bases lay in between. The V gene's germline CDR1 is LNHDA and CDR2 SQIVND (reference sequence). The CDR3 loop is CASTFWGSGSPLHF. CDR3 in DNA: TGTGCCAGTACTTTCTGGGGTTCGGGATCACCCCTCCACTTT.

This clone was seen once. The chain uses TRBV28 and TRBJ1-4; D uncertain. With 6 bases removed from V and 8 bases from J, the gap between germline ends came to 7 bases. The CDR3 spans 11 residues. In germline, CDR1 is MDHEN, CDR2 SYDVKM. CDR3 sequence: CASRFAEKLFF. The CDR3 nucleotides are TGTGCCAGCAGGTTCGCCGAAAAACTGTTTTTT.

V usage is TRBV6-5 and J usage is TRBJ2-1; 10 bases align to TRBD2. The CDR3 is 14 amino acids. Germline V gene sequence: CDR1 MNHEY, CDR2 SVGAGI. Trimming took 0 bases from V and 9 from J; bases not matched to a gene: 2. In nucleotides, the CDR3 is TGTGCCAGCAGTTACTCGAGGACTAGCGGTGAGCAGTTCTTC. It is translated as CASSYSRTSGEQFF.

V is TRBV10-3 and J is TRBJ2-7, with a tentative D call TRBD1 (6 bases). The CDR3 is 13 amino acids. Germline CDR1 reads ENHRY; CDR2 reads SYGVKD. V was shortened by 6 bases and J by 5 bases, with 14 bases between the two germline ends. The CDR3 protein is CAISRDTGDEQYF. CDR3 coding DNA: TGTGCCATCAGCCGGGACACCGGGGACGAGCAGTACTTC.

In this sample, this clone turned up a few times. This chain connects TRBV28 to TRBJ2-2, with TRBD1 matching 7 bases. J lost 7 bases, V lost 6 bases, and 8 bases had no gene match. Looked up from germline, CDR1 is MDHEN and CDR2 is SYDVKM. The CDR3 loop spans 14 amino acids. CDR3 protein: CASSPTGVGGELFF. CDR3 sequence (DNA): TGTGCCAGCAGCCCCACAGGGGTGGGCGGGGAGCTGTTTTTT.

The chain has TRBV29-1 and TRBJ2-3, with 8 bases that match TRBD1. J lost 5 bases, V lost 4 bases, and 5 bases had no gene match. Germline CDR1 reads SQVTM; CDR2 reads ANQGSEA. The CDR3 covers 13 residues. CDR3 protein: CSVATGVGDTQYF. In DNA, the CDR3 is TGCAGCGTTGCGACAGGGGTAGGAGATACGCAGTATTTT.

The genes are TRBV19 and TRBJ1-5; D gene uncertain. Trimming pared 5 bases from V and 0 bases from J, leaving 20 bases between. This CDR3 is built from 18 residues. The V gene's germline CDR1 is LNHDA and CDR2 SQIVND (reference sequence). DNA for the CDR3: TGTGCCAGTAGTCCTACCCCCTTCGACATGCTTAGCAATCAGCCCCAGCATTTT. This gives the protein CASSPTPFDMLSNQPQHF.

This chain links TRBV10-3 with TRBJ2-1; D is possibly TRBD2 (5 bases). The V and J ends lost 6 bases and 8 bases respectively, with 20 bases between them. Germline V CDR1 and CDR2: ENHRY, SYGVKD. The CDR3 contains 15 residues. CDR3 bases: TGTGCCATCAGAAAGGACTTAGGGCTTGTCGATGAGCAGTTCTTC. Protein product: CAIRKDLGLVDEQFF.

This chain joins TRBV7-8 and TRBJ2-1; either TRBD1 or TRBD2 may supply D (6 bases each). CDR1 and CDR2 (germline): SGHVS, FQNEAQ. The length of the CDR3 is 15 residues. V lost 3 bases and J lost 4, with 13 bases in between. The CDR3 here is CASSLEGGMYNEQFF. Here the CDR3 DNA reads TGTGCCAGCAGCTTGGAGGGGGGTATGTACAATGAGCAGTTCTTC.

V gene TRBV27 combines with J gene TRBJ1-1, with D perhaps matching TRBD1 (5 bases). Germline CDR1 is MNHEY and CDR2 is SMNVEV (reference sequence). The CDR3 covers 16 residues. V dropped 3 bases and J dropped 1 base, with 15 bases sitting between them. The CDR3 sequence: CASSFAGRRGNTEAFF. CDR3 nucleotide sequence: TGTGCCAGCAGTTTCGCCGGAAGGAGGGGGAACACTGAAGCTTTCTTT.

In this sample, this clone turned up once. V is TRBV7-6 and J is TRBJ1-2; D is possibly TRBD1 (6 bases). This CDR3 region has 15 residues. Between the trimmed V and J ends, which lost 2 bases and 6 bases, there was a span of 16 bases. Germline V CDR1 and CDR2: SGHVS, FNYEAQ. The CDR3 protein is CASSLLHGGPHGYTF. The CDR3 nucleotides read TGTGCCAGCAGCTTACTCCATGGGGGGCCTCATGGCTACACCTTC.

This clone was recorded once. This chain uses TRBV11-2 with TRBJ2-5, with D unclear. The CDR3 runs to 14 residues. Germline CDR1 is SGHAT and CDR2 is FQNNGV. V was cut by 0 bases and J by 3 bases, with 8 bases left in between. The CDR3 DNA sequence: TGTGCCAGCAGCTTAGATTTGTCCGAAGAGACCCAGTACTTC. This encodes CASSLDLSEETQYF.

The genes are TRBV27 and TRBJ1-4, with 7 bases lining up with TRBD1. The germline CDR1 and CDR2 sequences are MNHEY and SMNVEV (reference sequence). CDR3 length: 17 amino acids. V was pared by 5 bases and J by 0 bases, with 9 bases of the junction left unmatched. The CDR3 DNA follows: TGTGCCAGCAGTCCCAGGGGGGCGGACGCAACTAATGAAAAACTGTTTTTT. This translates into CASSPRGADATNEKLFF.

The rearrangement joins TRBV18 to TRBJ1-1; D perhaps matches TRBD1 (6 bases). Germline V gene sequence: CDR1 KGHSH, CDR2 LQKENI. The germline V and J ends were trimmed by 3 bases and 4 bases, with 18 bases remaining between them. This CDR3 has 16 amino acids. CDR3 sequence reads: CASSPDSAHVGTEAFF. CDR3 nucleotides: TGTGCCAGCTCACCGGACAGCGCTCACGTGGGCACTGAAGCTTTCTTT.

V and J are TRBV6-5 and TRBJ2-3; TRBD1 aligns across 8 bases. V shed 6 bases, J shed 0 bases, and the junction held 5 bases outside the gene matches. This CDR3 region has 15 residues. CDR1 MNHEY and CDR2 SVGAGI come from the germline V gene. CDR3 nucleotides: TGTGCCAGCAGCTTGGACAGGGCTAGCACAGATACGCAGTATTTT. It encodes CASSLDRASTDTQYF.

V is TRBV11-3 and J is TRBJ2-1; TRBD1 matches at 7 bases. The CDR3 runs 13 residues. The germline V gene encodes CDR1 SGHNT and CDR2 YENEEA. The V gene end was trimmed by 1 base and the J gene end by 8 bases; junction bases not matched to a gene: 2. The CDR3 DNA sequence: TGTGCCAGCAGCTTAGGTGGACAGGATGAGCAGTTCTTC. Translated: CASSLGGQDEQFF.

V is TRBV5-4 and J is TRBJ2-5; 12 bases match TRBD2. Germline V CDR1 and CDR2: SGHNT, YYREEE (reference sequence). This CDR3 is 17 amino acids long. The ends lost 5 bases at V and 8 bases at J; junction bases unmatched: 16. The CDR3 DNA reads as TGTGCCAGCAGTCTGGGAGCTAGCGGGGGGGAGTATGACACCCAGTACTTC. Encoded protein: CASSLGASGGEYDTQYF. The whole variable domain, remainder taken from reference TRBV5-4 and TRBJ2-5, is ETGVTQSPTHLIKTRGQQVTLRCSSQSGHNTVSWYQQALGQGPQFIFQYYREEENGRGNFPPRFSGLQFPNYSSELNVNALELDDSALYLCASSLGASGGEYDTQYFGPGTRLLVL.